A single sample is the source of the 19 T cell receptor beta chains below, sequenced in a study of naive and memory T cell subsets (TCRdb year 2017). Libraries were constructed by UMI-ligation and nested PCR. TCRdb lists the instrument as Illumina MiSeq. An equimolar mix of two oligonucleotides covering both TRBC1 and TRBC2 was used as the beta constant-region primer. TCRdb ran its own pipeline on the public reads, namely fastp trimming at Q25 and MiXCR clone calling, and kept in-frame beta chains. Each entry merges the rows of one CDR3 protein and shows their most common DNA and genes. The sample table records 140,000 to 150,000 distinct CDR3 sequences; 17% of these occur just once. About 0.13% of the sample is in the top ten clones. Input material: naive CD4+ T cells from blood. Read against the paper, the sample's cell subset or site label means: naive T cells, CD45RA high CD27+. The receptors shown here come from a human donor in good health.

The chain is built from TRBV5-4 and TRBJ1-1, with D unclear. CDR3 length equals 12 residues. V lost 2 bases, J lost 3 bases, and 5 bases lay in between. Germline lookup yields CDR1 SGHNT and CDR2 YYREEE (reference sequence). The CDR3 DNA is TGTGCCAGCAGCTTCGACTACACTGAAGCTTTCTTT. Protein sequence: CASSFDYTEAFF.

In its sample, this clonotype was seen many times. J is TRBJ2-5 and V is TRBV7-9, with 11 bases fitting TRBD2. The V segment lost 1 base and the J segment 1 base; nucleotides outside the gene matches: 2. Germline V CDR1 and CDR2: SEHNR, FQNEAQ (reference sequence). This CDR3 comprises 16 residues. CDR3 residues: CASSLGLAGGQETQYF. CDR3 nucleotides: TGTGCCAGCAGCTTAGGTCTAGCGGGAGGCCAAGAGACCCAGTACTTC.

In its sample, this clonotype was seen a few times. V and J are TRBV20-1 and TRBJ2-2; perhaps TRBD2 as D (6 bases). Germline CDR1 DFQATT, CDR2 SNEGSKA (reference sequence). The CDR3 runs 14 residues. V lost 5 bases, J lost 2 bases, and 12 bases lay in between. The CDR3 sequence: CSASGTLNTGELFF. The CDR3, as DNA: TGCAGTGCTTCAGGGACTCTCAACACCGGGGAGCTGTTTTTT.

The table lists this clonotype with many counts. A much larger clone is a single base away; this may be a read error. V is TRBV25-1 and J is TRBJ2-7; D remains ambiguous. Per germline, CDR1 MGHDK and CDR2 SYGVNS. This CDR3 has 15 residues. The germline V and J ends were trimmed by 10 bases and 3 bases, with 22 bases remaining between them. In DNA, the CDR3 is TGTGCCACCTCCCGAGAGTCGGAATGCCTCTACGAGCAGTACTTC. It yields the protein CATSRESECLYEQYF.

The table lists this clonotype with a few counts. V is TRBV5-8 and J is TRBJ2-1, with 11 positions matching TRBD2. V was pared by 4 bases and J by 6 bases, with 3 bases of the junction left unmatched. The CDR3 consists of 14 residues. The germline gives CDR1 SGHTS, CDR2 YDEGEE. CDR3 DNA sequence: TGTGCCAGCAGCCAGGGACTAGCGGCCAATGAGCAGTTCTTC. Its protein product is CASSQGLAANEQFF.

This clonotype was detected only a few times. J is TRBJ2-3 and V is TRBV7-6; D is unclear. The germline V gene has CDR1 SGHVS and CDR2 FNYEAQ. The CDR3 has 14 amino acids. V shed 1 base and J shed 4 bases, with 9 bases lying between them. The CDR3 DNA reads as TGTGCCAGCAGCTTAGGCGCGGTCCCAGATACGCAGTATTTT. This sequence encodes CASSLGAVPDTQYF. Combining the CDR3 with reference TRBV7-6 and TRBJ2-3 gives the whole variable domain GAGVSQSPRYKVTKRGQDVALRCDPISGHVSLYWYRQALGQGPEFLTYFNYEAQQDKSGLPNDRFSAERPEGSISTLTIQRTEQRDSAMYRCASSLGAVPDTQYFGPGTRLTVL.

The chain couples TRBV27 to TRBJ1-2, with D possibly TRBD1 on 5 matching bases. Trimming pared 2 bases from V and 8 bases from J, leaving 12 bases between. In germline, CDR1 is MNHEY, CDR2 SMNVEV (reference sequence). The CDR3 has 13 amino acids. The CDR3 region has the DNA TGTGCCAGCAGTTTAAATCAGGGTTGGGGCTACACCTTC. Translation: CASSLNQGWGYTF.

This clonotype has a handful of counts. This chain joins TRBV20-1 and TRBJ1-5; possible D gene TRBD1, 5 bases. The CDR3 has 18 amino acids. Germline V gene sequence: CDR1 DFQATT, CDR2 SNEGSKA (reference sequence). V lost 5 bases, J lost 0 bases, and 23 bases lay in between. The CDR3 here is CSALMTAAQLYSNQPQHF. The CDR3 DNA reads TGCAGTGCTTTGATGACAGCCGCACAGCTTTATAGCAATCAGCCCCAGCATTTT.

The V and J genes are TRBV10-1 and TRBJ1-4, with no clear D. Germline CDR1 WNHNN, CDR2 SYGVQD (reference sequence). This CDR3 region has 13 residues. Trimming took off 4 bases at V and 8 bases at J, with 11 bases between the two ends. The chain's CDR3 is CASSGRVGEKLFF. CDR3 bases: TGCGCCAGCAGTGGGAGGGTCGGAGAAAAACTGTTTTTT.

This clonotype has just a few counts. The chain uses TRBV20-1 and TRBJ2-3; TRBD2 aligns across 9 bases. The CDR3 covers 15 residues. Unmatched junction bases numbered 3, after V lost 0 bases and J lost 2 bases. Per germline, CDR1 DFQATT and CDR2 SNEGSKA (reference sequence). The CDR3 coding sequence is TGCAGTGCTAGAGAGGCTAGCGGGGTCACAGATACGCAGTATTTT. Amino acid sequence: CSAREASGVTDTQYF.

Regarding this clonotype: A read error may explain this, as a much larger clone is one base away. J is TRBJ2-4 and V is TRBV18; 9 bases map to TRBD1. Germline CDR1 reads KGHSH; CDR2 reads LQKENI. The CDR3 has 14 residues. J gave up 12 bases and V 3 bases, and 9 bases lay outside the gene matches. CDR3 DNA: TGTGCCAGCTCACCGACAGGGGGACGGGACACTCAGTACTTC. As protein: CASSPTGGRDTQYF.

This clonotype showed up many times. The rearrangement links TRBV27 to TRBJ2-1; 8 bases are a match to TRBD2. Trimming at V came to 2 bases and at J to 6 bases, leaving 6 bases not matched to a gene. CDR3 length: 15 amino acids. CDR1 and CDR2 from the germline V gene are MNHEY and SMNVEV (reference sequence). For the CDR3, the DNA is TGTGCCAGCAGTTTAATGATTAGCGGGGCCAATGAGCAGTTCTTC. Its protein is CASSLMISGANEQFF.

This clonotype was detected only a few times. V usage is TRBV27 and J usage is TRBJ2-1, with D possibly matching TRBD1 (5 bases). The ends were cut back, 5 bases at V and 7 bases at J, with 15 bases in the middle. Germline values: CDR1 MNHEY, CDR2 SMNVEV (reference sequence). The CDR3 extends over 14 amino acids. The CDR3 DNA follows: TGTGCCAGCAGTGCAGGGCGCCGTAGTAATGAGCAGTTCTTC. It specifies CASSAGRRSNEQFF.

This clonotype appeared a few times. CDR3 in DNA: TGTGCCAGCAGTCCCCCGCGCTACGGGAAGGAAGAGACCCAGTACTTC. Its protein is CASSPPRYGKEETQYF. The chain joins TRBV6-6 to TRBJ2-5, with D possibly matching TRBD2 (5 bases). With 5 bases removed from V and 3 bases from J, the gap between germline ends came to 19 bases. The CDR3 is 16 residues long. The germline V gene encodes CDR1 MNHNY and CDR2 SVGAGI (reference sequence).

J is TRBJ1-2 and V is TRBV12-3 or TRBV12-4; D gene unclear. The germline V and J ends were trimmed by 6 bases and 0 bases, with 14 bases remaining between them. CDR3 length: 15 residues. This CDR3 reads CASSPEVTANYGYTF. The CDR3 region has the DNA TGTGCCAGCAGCCCCGAAGTGACGGCTAACTATGGCTACACCTTC.

This clonotype was observed a few times. V gene TRBV6-2 or TRBV6-3 combines with J gene TRBJ1-2, with D perhaps matching TRBD1 (5 bases). The germline V gene encodes CDR1 MNHEY and CDR2 SVGEGT. This CDR3 contains 14 residues. V was pared by 4 bases and J by 7 bases, with 16 bases between. CDR3 DNA: TGTGCCAGCAGTTCCCCGGGCAGGGTGGCTGGCTACACCTTC. Translating it yields CASSSPGRVAGYTF.

The chain couples TRBV6-5 to TRBJ1-1; unclear D gene. There are 14 residues in the CDR3. CDR1 is MNHEY and CDR2 is SVGAGI in the germline V gene. The V gene lost 0 bases and the J gene lost 5 bases, with 10 bases spanning the gap. For the CDR3, the DNA is TGTGCCAGCAGTTACTCCCGGGGTTGGACTGAAGCTTTCTTT. It codes for CASSYSRGWTEAFF.

V gene TRBV5-4 combines with J gene TRBJ1-2; D ambiguous. The CDR3 totals 14 residues. V was cut by 0 bases and J by 8 bases, with 14 bases left in between. Germline V gene sequence: CDR1 SGHNT, CDR2 YYREEE (reference sequence). CDR3 amino acids: CASSLGQEIRGYTF. DNA for the CDR3: TGTGCCAGCAGCTTGGGACAAGAGATAAGGGGCTACACCTTC. The entire variable domain, with the rest obtained from reference TRBV5-4 and TRBJ1-2, is as follows: ETGVTQSPTHLIKTRGQQVTLRCSSQSGHNTVSWYQQALGQGPQFIFQYYREEENGRGNFPPRFSGLQFPNYSSELNVNALELDDSALYLCASSLGQEIRGYTFGSGTRLTVV.

This clonotype was seen a handful of times. The chain carries TRBV27 and TRBJ2-7; 11 bases are a match to TRBD2. Trimming removed 4 bases from V and 2 bases from J; junction bases left unmatched: 7. Germline CDR1 MNHEY, CDR2 SMNVEV (reference sequence). The CDR3 is made up of 16 amino acids. Written as DNA, the CDR3 is TGTGCCAGCAGTTCTTTGCTAGCGGGAGGTCCCTACGAGCAGTACTTC. Protein product: CASSSLLAGGPYEQYF.